Listed here are 25 T cell receptor beta chains from one sample, sequenced in a study of cytomegalovirus exposure and HLA in healthy donors (dated by TCRdb to 2016 to 2017). Libraries came from the immunoSEQ multiplex PCR assay. For the multiplex PCR, a mixture combining 60 forward primers for TCR Vbeta segments and 13 reverse primers for TCR Jbeta segments was used. TCRdb mirrors the immuneACCESS table, restricted to in-frame sequences. Some clones are absent from its copies; in checked studies, under half trace to an unresolved V gene, and the reason for the others is unknown. Recorded for this sample are around 91,000 clones; about three quarters of them occurred a single time. The top ten clones comprise around 4.4% of the sample. Sequenced input: PBMCs. All receptors derive from a male donor in good health and CMV-seropositive.

Written as DNA, the CDR3 is TGTGCCAGTAGTATAGATGAGACAGTTCTTTCCTACGAGCAGTACTTC. Residues: CASSIDETVLSYEQYF. The chain uses TRBV19 and TRBJ2-7, with D maybe TRBD1 (5 bases). V was pared by 0 bases and J by 1 base, with 13 bases between. The CDR3 runs 16 residues. Per the germline V gene, CDR1 is LNHDA and CDR2 is SQIVND (reference sequence).

The chain carries TRBV18 and TRBJ1-1; D gene ambiguous. Germline V gene data show CDR1 as KGHSH and CDR2 as LQKENI. Trimming cost V 6 bases and J 0 bases, with 11 bases left between them. The CDR3 extends over 14 amino acids. The CDR3: CASSPEVVNTEAFF. CDR3 nucleotides: TGTGCCAGCTCCCCAGAGGTAGTGAACACTGAAGCTTTCTTT.

This chain's CDR3 is CAWAPDTTYEQYF. CDR3 bases: TGTGCCTGGGCCCCGGACACGACCTACGAGCAGTACTTC. This chain joins TRBV30 and TRBJ2-7; D is possibly TRBD1 (5 bases). Deletions cut 5 bases from V and 2 bases from J, with 13 bases between. This CDR3 comprises 13 residues. The V gene's germline CDR1 is GTSNPN and CDR2 SVGIG (reference sequence).

A single count supports this clone. The CDR3 nucleotides read TGCAGCGCCGAGTCAGGGGCCCACGAGCAGTACTTC. It translates to CSAESGAHEQYF. The V and J genes are TRBV29-1 and TRBJ2-5; D may be TRBD1 (6 bases). TRBJ2-7 explains the end of the DNA better; the J call may be wrong. The V gene's germline CDR1 is SQVTM and CDR2 ANQGSEA. The length of the CDR3 is 12 residues.

J is TRBJ2-7 and V is TRBV19; weak D call: TRBD2 (6 bases). Looked up from germline, CDR1 is LNHDA and CDR2 is SQIVND (reference sequence). The ends were cut back, 6 bases at V and 2 bases at J, with 14 bases in the middle. The CDR3 covers 14 residues. In DNA form, the CDR3 reads TGTGCCAGTAGCCCTACATCGGGGGCCTACGAGCAGTACTTC. Its translation: CASSPTSGAYEQYF.

This clone was picked up one time. This chain joins TRBV5-4 and TRBJ2-3; D remains ambiguous. V gave up 4 bases and J gave up 0 bases, with 12 bases separating them. This CDR3 spans 15 amino acids. The germline V gene has CDR1 SGHNT and CDR2 YYREEE (reference sequence). The CDR3 region is CASSLGAASTDTQYF. Here the CDR3 DNA reads TGTGCCAGCAGCCTCGGCGCGGCTAGCACAGATACGCAGTATTTT.

This chain uses TRBV6-4 with TRBJ2-1; D possibly corresponds to TRBD1 (6 bases). Trimming stripped 5 bases from V and 7 bases from J, with 15 bases between. The CDR3 has 14 amino acids. CDR1 MRHNA and CDR2 SNTAGT come from the germline V gene. Here the CDR3 reads CASSPSRGRNEQFF. CDR3 nucleotides: TGTGCCAGCAGTCCCTCCAGGGGCAGGAATGAGCAGTTCTTC.

J is TRBJ2-2 and V is TRBV27, with TRBD1 matching over 12 bases. The germline gives CDR1 MNHEY, CDR2 SMNVEV (reference sequence). After removal of 7 bases from V and 7 bases from J, the junction contained 19 bases not matched to a gene. CDR3 length equals 19 residues. In nucleotides, the CDR3 is TGTGCCAGCACCTACCTGAGGGGACAGGGGGCTGGGTTGAGCGGGGAGCTGTTTTTT. It encodes CASTYLRGQGAGLSGELFF.

The chain uses TRBV6-1 and TRBJ1-1; D may be TRBD1 (6 bases). The V end lost 10 bases, the J end lost 4 bases, and 13 bases lay between the germline ends. The CDR3 runs to 12 residues. Germline loops: CDR1 MNHNS, CDR2 SASEGT. The CDR3 reads CATPRGPTEAFF. DNA for the CDR3: TGTGCCACCCCGCGGGGGCCCACTGAAGCTTTCTTT.

The chain is built from TRBV27 and TRBJ2-5, with a weak D call TRBD1 (5 bases). The germline V gene encodes CDR1 MNHEY and CDR2 SMNVEV (reference sequence). Trimming took 7 bases from V and 1 from J, leaving 13 bases between them. The CDR3 is 14 residues long. DNA of the CDR3: TGTGCCAGCACCCTACATAGGGGCCAAGAGACCCAGTACTTC. Translated, it gives CASTLHRGQETQYF.

The chain employs TRBV28 and TRBJ1-6; TRBD1 is a possible D gene (6 bases). The CDR3 is 14 residues long. CDR1 and CDR2 from the germline V gene are MDHEN and SYDVKM. The V and J ends lost 7 bases and 4 bases respectively, with 11 bases between them. DNA of the CDR3: TGTGCCAGCACCCCGAGGGGGTATAATTCACCCCTCCACTTT. Translating gives CASTPRGYNSPLHF.

V is TRBV28 and J is TRBJ2-7; 7 bases line up with TRBD1. V was clipped by 5 bases and J by 4 bases; unmatched bases: 2. The CDR3 is made up of 12 amino acids. From germline, CDR1 is MDHEN and CDR2 SYDVKM. CDR3: CASSRTGYEQYF. The CDR3 DNA reads as TGTGCCAGCAGTAGGACAGGATACGAGCAGTACTTC. The full variable domain, completed using reference TRBV28 and TRBJ2-7, is DVKVTQSSRYLVKRTGEKVFLECVQDMDHENMFWYRQDPGLGLRLIYFSYDVKMKEKGDIPEGYSVSREKKERFSLILESASTNQTSMYLCASSRTGYEQYFGPGTRLTVT.

The chain recombines TRBV4-1 with TRBJ1-1, with a weak D call TRBD1 (5 bases). This CDR3 has 18 amino acids. Germline V gives CDR1 MGHRA, CDR2 YSYEKL. Trimming stripped 0 bases from V and 0 bases from J, with 17 bases between. As DNA, the CDR3 is TGCGCCAGCAGCCAAGAAGTCCAGGGCGCTATCATGAACACTGAAGCTTTCTTT. Translation gives CASSQEVQGAIMNTEAFF.

This chain uses TRBV7-2 with TRBJ1-3, with 7 bases fitting TRBD1. Germline V gene lookup returns CDR1 SGHTA and CDR2 FQGNSA. Losses at the gene ends were 5 bases for V and 0 bases for J; bases not matched to a gene: 4. CDR3 length: 15 residues. This CDR3 is CASSRDRVSGNTIYF. As DNA, the CDR3 is TGTGCCAGCAGCCGCGACAGGGTCTCTGGAAACACCATATATTTT. Variable domain in full (rest from reference TRBV7-2 and TRBJ1-3): GAGVSQSPSNKVTEKGKDVELRCDPISGHTALYWYRQSLGQGLEFLIYFQGNSAPDKSGLPSDRFSAERTGGSVSTLTIQRTQQEDSAVYLCASSRDRVSGNTIYFGEGSWLTVV.

In this sample, this clone turned up once. This chain uses TRBV9 with TRBJ2-3; 12 nucleotides match TRBD2. This CDR3 is 16 amino acids long. CDR1 is SGDLS and CDR2 is YYNGEE in the germline V gene. Trimming removed 2 bases from V and 1 base from J; junction bases left unmatched: 2. CDR3 in amino acids: CASSVGLAGRTDTQYF. CDR3 sequence (DNA): TGTGCCAGCAGCGTCGGACTAGCGGGGCGCACAGATACGCAGTATTTT.

J is TRBJ1-1 and V is TRBV27; D is ambiguous. Germline V gene sequence: CDR1 MNHEY, CDR2 SMNVEV (reference sequence). V shed 3 bases and J shed 0 bases, with 5 bases lying between them. This CDR3 has 13 amino acids. CDR3 DNA sequence: TGTGCCAGCAGTTTCGGTATGAACACTGAAGCTTTCTTT. It specifies CASSFGMNTEAFF.

The chain couples TRBV4-1 to TRBJ1-6; D is uncertain. The V and J ends lost 4 bases and 0 bases respectively, with 10 bases between them. Looked up from germline, CDR1 is MGHRA and CDR2 is YSYEKL. The CDR3 extends over 16 amino acids. CDR3 nucleotides: TGCGCCAGCAGCCCTGCGATTAGCTCCTATAATTCACCCCTCCACTTT. Amino acid sequence: CASSPAISSYNSPLHF.

The rearrangement links TRBV7-3 to TRBJ1-1; 8 bases match TRBD1. Per germline, CDR1 SGHTA and CDR2 FQGTGA. The CDR3 contains 15 residues. V lost 1 base and J lost 5; bases outside the gene matches: 6. The DNA of the CDR3 is TGTGCCAGCAGCTTAAATACAGGGGGTAATACTGAAGCTTTCTTT. This sequence encodes CASSLNTGGNTEAFF.

The rearrangement uses TRBV28 and TRBJ2-7, with 8 positions matching TRBD1. The germline V gene encodes CDR1 MDHEN and CDR2 SYDVKM. The CDR3 length is 19 residues. The V segment lost 4 bases and the J segment 5 bases; nucleotides outside the gene matches: 22. The DNA for the CDR3 is TGTGCCAGCAGTTATGACCGCCGGCGGGGCAGGGGGCGCCAACACGAGCAGTACTTC. Its protein product is CASSYDRRRGRGRQHEQYF. Drawing the rest from reference TRBV28 and TRBJ2-7, the complete variable domain is DVKVTQSSRYLVKRTGEKVFLECVQDMDHENMFWYRQDPGLGLRLIYFSYDVKMKEKGDIPEGYSVSREKKERFSLILESASTNQTSMYLCASSYDRRRGRGRQHEQYFGPGTRLTVT.

The chain employs TRBV7-7 and TRBJ2-1, with TRBD1 matching over 10 bases. Trimming cost V 4 bases and J 7 bases; bases outside gene matches: 10. The CDR3 sequence is 16 residues long. Per germline, CDR1 SSHAT and CDR2 FNYEAQ (reference sequence). CDR3 nucleotides: TGTGCCAGCAGCTCCGGACAGGGGGGACGTCTGAATGAGCAGTTCTTC. Amino acid sequence: CASSSGQGGRLNEQFF.

The J gene is TRBJ2-7, the V gene TRBV30; D uncertain. Germline lookup yields CDR1 GTSNPN and CDR2 SVGIG (reference sequence). Trimming pared 0 bases from V and 6 bases from J, leaving 9 bases between. This CDR3 spans 12 amino acids. DNA for the CDR3: TGTGCCTGGAGTGTATCCCCAGGCGAGCAGTACTTC. Protein product: CAWSVSPGEQYF.

The chain employs TRBV6-1 and TRBJ2-3, with 7 bases fitting TRBD1. V trimming: 4 bases; J trimming: 2 bases; junction bases outside the gene matches: 3. The germline V gene encodes CDR1 MNHNS and CDR2 SASEGT. This CDR3 region has 14 residues. As DNA, the CDR3 is TGTGCCAGCAGTGCAGGGGGAGACACAGATACGCAGTATTTT. It encodes CASSAGGDTDTQYF.

The J gene is TRBJ2-7, the V gene TRBV29-1; the match to TRBD1 covers 8 bases. The ends lost 7 bases at V and 6 bases at J; junction bases unmatched: 8. CDR1 and CDR2 (germline): SQVTM, ANQGSEA. The CDR3 is 12 amino acids. CDR3 in amino acids: CSAGETGAEQYF. The CDR3 DNA reads TGCAGCGCCGGAGAGACAGGGGCCGAGCAGTACTTC.

This clone showed up just a few times. V gene TRBV9 combines with J gene TRBJ2-3; D ambiguous. The CDR3 consists of 13 residues. Looked up from germline, CDR1 is SGDLS and CDR2 is YYNGEE. V was cut by 3 bases and J by 4 bases, with 9 bases left in between. In DNA, the CDR3 is TGTGCCAGCAGCGCCCGTCCCGCAGATACGCAGTATTTT. Amino acids: CASSARPADTQYF.

With regard to this clone: The same CDR3 also results from other DNA sequences found in this sample. This chain connects TRBV7-8 to TRBJ1-5, with no clear D. The CDR3 loop spans 14 amino acids. The ends were cut back, 7 bases at V and 5 bases at J, with 15 bases in the middle. Germline loops: CDR1 SGHVS, CDR2 FQNEAQ. The CDR3 coding sequence is TGTGCCAGCAATCCGGGTATAGGCTATCAGCCCCAGCATTTT. Translating gives CASNPGIGYQPQHF.